This TCR beta chain was sequenced during a study of cytomegalovirus exposure and HLA in healthy donors. There are 17 residues in the CDR3. V shed 2 bases, J shed 1 base, and the junction held 9 bases outside the gene matches. Germline values: CDR1 SGHTS, CDR2 YDEGEE. Primers for the PCR totalled 60 Vbeta and 13 Jbeta. Sequenced by immunoSEQ multiplex PCR; TCRdb stores in-frame clones only, minus some. The table records 75,000 to 100,000 clones, approximately 79% of them present only once. This chain uses TRBV5-8 with TRBJ1-5; 7 nucleotides line up with TRBD1. This TCR was recovered from a male donor in good health and CMV-seronegative. Sequences were obtained from PBMCs. CDR3 sequence (DNA): TGTGCCAGCAGCTTCACACAGGGGCTTTGGAGCAATCAGCCCCAGCATTTT. It specifies CASSFTQGLWSNQPQHF.